Detailed here is one T cell receptor (beta chain). Sequencing used immunoSEQ multiplex PCR; TCRdb keeps in-frame clones, though not all of them. This repertoire shows around 16,000 clones, about nine tenths found once; its top ten account for 25% to 35%. This sample is part of a study of OX40 agonist ivuxolimab in advanced cancers. The CDR3 runs to 15 residues. Trimming cost V 0 bases and J 0 bases, with 8 bases left between them. CDR1 and CDR2 (germline): SGHRS, YFSETQ. The V and J genes are TRBV5-1 and TRBJ2-3; D gene uncertain. This receptor was identified in an adult with an advanced solid tumor such as melanoma, head and neck, liver or kidney cancer. Sequenced here: CD4+ or CD8+ T cells sorted from blood, sampled in a trial of the OX40 agonist ivuxolimab. The CDR3 sequence: CASSLEAPSTDTQYF. In DNA form, the CDR3 reads TGCGCCAGCAGCTTGGAGGCGCCCAGCACAGATACGCAGTATTTT.